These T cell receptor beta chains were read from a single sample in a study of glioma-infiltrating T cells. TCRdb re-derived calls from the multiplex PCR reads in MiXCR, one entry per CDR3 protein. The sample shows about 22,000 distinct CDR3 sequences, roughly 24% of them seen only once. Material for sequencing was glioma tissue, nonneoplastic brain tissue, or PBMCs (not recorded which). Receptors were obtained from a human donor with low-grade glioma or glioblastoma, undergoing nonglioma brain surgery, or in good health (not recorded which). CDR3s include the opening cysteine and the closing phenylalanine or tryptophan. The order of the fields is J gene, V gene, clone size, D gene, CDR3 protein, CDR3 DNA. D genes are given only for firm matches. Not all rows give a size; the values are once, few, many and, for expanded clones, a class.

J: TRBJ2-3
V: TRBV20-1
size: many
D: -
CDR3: CSALDSYTQYF
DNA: TGCAGTGCCCTAGACTCTTATACGCAGTATTTT

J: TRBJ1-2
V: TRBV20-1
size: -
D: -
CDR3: CSNVDGTF
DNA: TGCAGTAATGTAGATGGCACCTTC

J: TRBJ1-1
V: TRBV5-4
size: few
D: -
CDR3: CASSPQSENTEAFF
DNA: TGTGCCAGCAGCCCCCAGTCAGAAAACACTGAAGCTTTCTTT

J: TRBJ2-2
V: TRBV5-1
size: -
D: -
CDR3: CASSPNLSGELFF
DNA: TGCGCCAGCAGCCCGAATTTGTCCGGGGAGCTGTTTTTT

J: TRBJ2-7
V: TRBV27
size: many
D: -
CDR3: CASSLGGFPRYEQYF
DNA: TGTGCCAGCAGTTTAGGCGGGTTCCCCCGTTACGAGCAGTACTTC

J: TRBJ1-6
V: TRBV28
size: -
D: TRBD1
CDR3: CAGRGGTGSNSPLHF
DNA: TGTGCCGGCAGAGGTGGGACAGGGAGCAATTCACCCCTCCACTTT

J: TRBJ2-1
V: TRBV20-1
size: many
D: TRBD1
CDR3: CSARGDRGLYNEQFF
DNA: TGCAGTGCTAGAGGGGACAGGGGGCTATACAATGAGCAGTTCTTC

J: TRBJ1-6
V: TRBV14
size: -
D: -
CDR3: CASSQGYSYNSPLHF
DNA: TGTGCCAGCAGCCAGGGCTACTCCTATAATTCACCCCTCCACTTT

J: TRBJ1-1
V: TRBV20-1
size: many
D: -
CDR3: CSARKQEGKTEAFF
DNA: TGCAGTGCTAGAAAACAGGAGGGAAAGACTGAAGCTTTCTTT

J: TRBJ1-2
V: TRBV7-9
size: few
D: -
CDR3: CASSLGDSAAYRYTF
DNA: TGTGCCAGCAGCTTAGGGGATTCTGCGGCATACCGCTACACCTTC

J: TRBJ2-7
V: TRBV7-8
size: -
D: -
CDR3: CASSLGRSFYEQYF
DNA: TGTGCCAGCAGCTTAGGCAGGTCCTTCTACGAGCAGTACTTC

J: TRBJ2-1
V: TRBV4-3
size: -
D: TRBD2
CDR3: CASSPGLRGGNEQFF
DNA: TGCGCCAGCAGCCCGGGATTACGGGGAGGGAATGAGCAGTTCTTC

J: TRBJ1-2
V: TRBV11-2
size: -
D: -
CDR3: CASSSLGGLYGYTF
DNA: TGTGCCAGCAGCTCCTTAGGGGGGTTGTACGGCTACACCTTC

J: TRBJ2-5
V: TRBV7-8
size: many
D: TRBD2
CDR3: CASSSSRLAAKETQYF
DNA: TGTGCCAGCAGCTCGAGTCGTCTAGCGGCTAAAGAGACCCAGTACTTC

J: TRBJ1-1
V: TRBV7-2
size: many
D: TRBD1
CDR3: CASSWDRGNTEAFF
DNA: TGTGCCAGCAGCTGGGACAGGGGGAACACTGAAGCTTTCTTT

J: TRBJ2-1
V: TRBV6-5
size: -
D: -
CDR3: CASSYQGEPRFEQFF
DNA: TGTGCCAGCAGTTACCAGGGAGAGCCGAGGTTTGAGCAGTTCTTC

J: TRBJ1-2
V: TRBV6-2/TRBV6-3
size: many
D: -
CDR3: CASSYRPNEGYGYTF
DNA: TGTGCCAGCAGTTACCGGCCAAATGAAGGCTATGGCTACACCTTC

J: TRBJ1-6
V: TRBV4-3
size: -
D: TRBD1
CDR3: CASSQVGRGDYNSPLHF
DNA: TGCGCCAGCAGCCAAGTGGGCAGGGGGGACTATAATTCACCCCTCCACTTT

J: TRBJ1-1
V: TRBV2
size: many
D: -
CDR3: CASRVGLNTEAFF
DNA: TGTGCCAGCAGGGTTGGGCTGAACACTGAAGCTTTCTTT

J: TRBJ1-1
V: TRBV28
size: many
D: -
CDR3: CASSYEYRDTEAFF
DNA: TGTGCCAGCAGTTACGAATACAGGGACACTGAAGCTTTCTTT

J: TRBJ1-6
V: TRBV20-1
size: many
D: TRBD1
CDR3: CSARAMIETGGIRLHF
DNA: TGCAGTGCTAGGGCGATGATAGAGACAGGGGGCATCCGACTCCACTTT

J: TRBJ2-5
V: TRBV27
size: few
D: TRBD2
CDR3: CASSPLGLAEISQETQYF
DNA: TGTGCCAGCAGTCCCCTGGGGCTAGCGGAAATAAGCCAAGAGACCCAGTACTTC

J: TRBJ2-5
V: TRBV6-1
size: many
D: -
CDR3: CASSTFGTGETQYF
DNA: TGTGCCAGCAGTACTTTCGGGACTGGGGAGACCCAGTACTTC

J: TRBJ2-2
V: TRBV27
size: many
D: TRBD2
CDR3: CASSLSFRPGLASRTGELFF
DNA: TGTGCCAGCAGTTTATCATTTCGACCGGGACTAGCAAGTAGGACCGGGGAGCTGTTTTTT

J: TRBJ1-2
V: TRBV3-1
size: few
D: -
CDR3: CASRPTVGGMGYTF
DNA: TGTGCCAGCAGACCGACAGTCGGTGGGATGGGCTACACCTTC

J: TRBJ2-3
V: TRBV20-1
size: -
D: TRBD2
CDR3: CSASPGAGGLDTQYF
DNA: TGCAGTGCTAGCCCGGGGGCGGGGGGTTTGGATACGCAGTATTTT

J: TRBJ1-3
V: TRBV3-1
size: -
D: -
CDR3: CASSQFSGTGNTIYF
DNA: TGTGCCAGCAGCCAATTCTCAGGGACTGGAAACACCATATATTTT

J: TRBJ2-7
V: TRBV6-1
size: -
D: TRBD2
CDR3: CASRGGSGGLTYEQYF
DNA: TGTGCCAGCAGGGGGGGGAGCGGGGGCCTCACCTACGAGCAGTACTTC

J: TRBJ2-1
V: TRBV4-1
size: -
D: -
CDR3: CASSQYAESSYNEQFF
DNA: TGCGCCAGCAGCCAATATGCCGAAAGCTCCTACAATGAGCAGTTCTTC

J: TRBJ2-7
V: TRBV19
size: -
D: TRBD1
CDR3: CASSMGGQGNPYEQYF
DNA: TGTGCCAGTAGTATGGGGGGACAGGGAAACCCATACGAGCAGTACTTC

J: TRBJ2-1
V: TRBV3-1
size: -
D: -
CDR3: CASSQDSTRLNEQFF
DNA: TGTGCCAGCAGCCAAGATTCCACAAGGCTAAATGAGCAGTTCTTC

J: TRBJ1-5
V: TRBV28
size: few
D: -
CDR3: CASTPIHGGGQPQHF
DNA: TGTGCCAGCACCCCAATTCATGGGGGCGGTCAGCCCCAGCATTTT

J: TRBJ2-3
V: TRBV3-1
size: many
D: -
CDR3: CASSQEVYREGTQYF
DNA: TGTGCCAGCAGCCAAGAAGTGTACAGGGAAGGTACGCAGTATTTT

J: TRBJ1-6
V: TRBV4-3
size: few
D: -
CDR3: CASSHGAGVYSPLHF
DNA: TGCGCCAGCAGCCATGGGGCTGGGGTTTATTCACCCCTCCACTTT

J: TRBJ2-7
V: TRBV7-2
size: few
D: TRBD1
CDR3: CASSRQGSYSYEQYF
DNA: TGTGCCAGCAGCCGACAGGGGTCCTACTCCTACGAGCAGTACTTC

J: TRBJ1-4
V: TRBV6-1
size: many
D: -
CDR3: CASTPATNEKLLF
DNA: TGTGCCAGCACCCCAGCAACTAATGAAAAACTGCTTTTT

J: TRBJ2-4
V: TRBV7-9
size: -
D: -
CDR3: CASSLARGSPYF
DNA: TGTGCCAGCAGCTTAGCTCGGGGGAGCCCGTACTTC

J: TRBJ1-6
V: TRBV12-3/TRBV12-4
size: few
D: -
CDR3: CASSSRWGAPLHF
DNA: TGTGCCAGCAGCTCCCGTTGGGGAGCACCCCTCCACTTT

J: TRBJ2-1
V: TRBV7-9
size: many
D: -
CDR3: CASSPIGALYNEQFF
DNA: TGTGCCAGCAGCCCGATTGGGGCTCTGTACAATGAGCAGTTCTTC

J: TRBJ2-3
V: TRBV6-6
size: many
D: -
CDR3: CASSYQGGRAKDTQYF
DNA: TGTGCCAGCAGTTACCAAGGTGGCCGGGCGAAAGATACGCAGTATTTT

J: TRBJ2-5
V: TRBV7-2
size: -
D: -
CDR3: CASSLGTTVETQYF
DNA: TGTGCCAGCAGCTTAGGAACTACCGTAGAGACCCAGTACTTC

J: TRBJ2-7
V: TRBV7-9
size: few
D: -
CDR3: CASRRTHVTTGSMAHEQYF
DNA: TGTGCCAGCAGACGAACACACGTCACTACAGGGTCGATGGCGCACGAGCAGTACTTC

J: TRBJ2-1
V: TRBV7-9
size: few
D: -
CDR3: CASSLSGFSSYNEQFF
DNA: TGTGCCAGCAGTCTTTCCGGCTTTAGCTCCTACAATGAGCAGTTCTTC